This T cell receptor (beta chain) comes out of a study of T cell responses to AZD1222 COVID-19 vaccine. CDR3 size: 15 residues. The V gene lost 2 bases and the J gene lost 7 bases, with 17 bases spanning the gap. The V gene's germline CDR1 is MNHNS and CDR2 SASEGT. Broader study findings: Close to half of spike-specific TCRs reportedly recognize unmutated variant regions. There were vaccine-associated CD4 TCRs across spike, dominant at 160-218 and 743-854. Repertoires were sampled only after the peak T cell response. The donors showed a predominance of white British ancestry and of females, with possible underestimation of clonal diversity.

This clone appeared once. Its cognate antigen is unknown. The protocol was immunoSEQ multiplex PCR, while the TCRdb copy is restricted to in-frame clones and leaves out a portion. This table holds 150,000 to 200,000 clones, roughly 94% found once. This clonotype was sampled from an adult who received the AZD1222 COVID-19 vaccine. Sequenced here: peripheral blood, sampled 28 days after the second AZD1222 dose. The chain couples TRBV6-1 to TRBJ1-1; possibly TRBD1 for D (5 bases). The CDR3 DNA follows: TGTGCCAGCAGTGAACGGGCAGGGAGGGTCGGTGAAGCTTTCTTT. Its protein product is CASSERAGRVGEAFF.